These 20 T cell receptor beta chains originate from one sample sequenced in a study of blood T cell repertoires in COVID-19 (dated by TCRdb to 2020 to 2021). The library was generated by the immunoSEQ multiplex PCR assay. Not all clones reach the TCRdb copy of this immuneACCESS table, which keeps in-frame sequences only. Checked studies attribute under half of the gap to unresolved V genes and leave the rest unexplained. The sample table records approximately 54,000 clones; roughly 81% of these occur just once. Roughly 5.5% of the sample belongs to the ten largest clones. Sequencing was carried out using peripheral blood. The receptors shown here come from a woman aged 55-69 years with acute or convalescent COVID-19.

The chain carries TRBV18 and TRBJ2-7; no reliable D call. Germline V lookup: CDR1 KGHSH, CDR2 LQKENI. The CDR3 is made up of 14 amino acids. Trimming cost V 3 bases and J 0 bases, with 9 bases left between them. The CDR3 here is CASSPGTASYEQYF. Written as DNA, the CDR3 is TGTGCCAGCTCACCCGGAACAGCCTCCTACGAGCAGTACTTC.

This CDR3 reads CASSGTGDNSPLHF. CDR3 sequence (DNA): TGTGCCAGCAGTGGGACGGGGGATAATTCACCCCTCCACTTT. The chain carries TRBV7-2 and TRBJ1-6; maybe TRBD1 (5 bases). Germline V gene data show CDR1 as SGHTA and CDR2 as FQGNSA. There are 14 residues in the CDR3. Trimming stripped 6 bases from V and 5 bases from J, with 11 bases between.

This clone was counted a few times. This rearrangement joins TRBV6-1 to TRBJ2-7; TRBD2 aligns across 7 bases. The germline CDR1 and CDR2 sequences are MNHNS and SASEGT. The CDR3 sequence is 12 residues long. V lost 3 bases, J lost 12 bases, and 8 bases stayed unmatched. The CDR3 coding sequence is TGTGCCAGCAGTGAGACCGCTTGGGAGGGGTACTTC. Its translation: CASSETAWEGYF.

The J gene is TRBJ1-2, the V gene TRBV18; D may be TRBD1 (5 bases). Trimming removed 2 bases from V and 5 bases from J, with 15 bases in between. Germline V gives CDR1 KGHSH, CDR2 LQKENI. CDR3 length: 15 amino acids. The CDR3 loop is CASSPTTDNFYGYTF. The DNA for the CDR3 is TGTGCCAGCTCACCAACGACGGACAATTTTTATGGCTACACCTTC.

The V gene is TRBV7-9, the J gene TRBJ2-2; 11 bases line up with TRBD2. J was trimmed by 5 bases and V by 3 bases; bases with no gene match: 5. This CDR3 is 16 amino acids long. From germline, CDR1 is SEHNR and CDR2 FQNEAQ (reference sequence). CDR3 sequence: CASSFRIAGGTGELFF. CDR3 DNA: TGTGCCAGCAGCTTCCGTATAGCGGGGGGGACCGGGGAGCTGTTTTTT.

This chain joins TRBV29-1 and TRBJ1-1; unclear D gene. With 4 bases removed from V and 1 base from J, the gap between germline ends came to 4 bases. Germline lookup yields CDR1 SQVTM and CDR2 ANQGSEA. This CDR3 is 11 amino acids long. The chain's CDR3 is CSVARNTEAFF. In nucleotides, the CDR3 is TGCAGCGTTGCCAGGAACACTGAAGCTTTCTTT.

This chain connects TRBV4-2 to TRBJ2-2; 8 bases match TRBD1. The CDR3 consists of 16 residues. In germline, CDR1 is LGHNA, CDR2 YNFKEQ. V lost 2 bases to trimming and J lost 1 base; unmatched junction nucleotides: 3. The CDR3 region is CASSQPDRGNTGELFF. DNA for the CDR3: TGTGCCAGCAGCCAACCCGACAGGGGGAACACCGGGGAGCTGTTTTTT.

This chain joins TRBV30 and TRBJ2-7, with a tentative D call TRBD1 (6 bases). Trimming shortened V by 0 bases and J by 5 bases, and 14 bases separated the two germline ends. There are 14 residues in the CDR3. CDR1 and CDR2 from the germline V gene are GTSNPN and SVGIG (reference sequence). The CDR3 nucleotides read TGTGCCTGGAGTGTAGGGGGTGTCCTCGACGAGCAGTACTTC. Translation: CAWSVGGVLDEQYF.

The chain employs TRBV19 and TRBJ2-1; 15 bases are shared with TRBD2. The CDR3 runs to 15 residues. V dropped 5 bases and J dropped 10; count of bases not matched to a gene: 6. Germline lookup yields CDR1 LNHDA and CDR2 SQIVND (reference sequence). As DNA, the CDR3 is TGTGCCAGTAGTTCCCGGACTAGCGGGAGGGACGAGCAGTTCTTC. It translates to CASSSRTSGRDEQFF.

This chain uses TRBV23-1 with TRBJ2-7; tentatively, D is TRBD1 (6 bases). TRBV23-1 is an ORF; its function is uncertain. Trimming left V 0 bases short and J 2 bases short, with 11 bases between. The CDR3 runs 15 residues. The CDR3 loop reads CASSQSGQRTYEQYF. The DNA of the CDR3 is TGCGCCAGCAGTCAATCCGGACAGCGAACCTACGAGCAGTACTTC.

The V gene is TRBV2, the J gene TRBJ1-6; no definite D call. V gave up 3 bases and J gave up 9 bases, with 15 bases separating them. CDR3 length: 15 amino acids. CDR1 is SNHLY and CDR2 is FYNNEI in the germline V gene. The CDR3 DNA sequence: TGTGCCAGCAGTGATCAGGACTTAATTGGTTCACCCCTCCACTTT. Encoded protein: CASSDQDLIGSPLHF.

The chain recombines TRBV21-1 with TRBJ2-1; the table assigns TRBD2, which was not confirmed against the DNA. TRBV21-1 is annotated as a pseudogene. The CDR3 contains 16 residues. The CDR3 loop is CASSKGGRPRCNEQFF. Written as DNA, the CDR3 is TGTGCCAGCAGCAAGGGCGGGAGGCCGAGGTGCAATGAGCAGTTCTTC.

The chain joins TRBV7-3 to TRBJ2-1; 15 nucleotides line up with TRBD2. V lost 1 base, J lost 9 bases, and 4 bases stayed unmatched. CDR3 size: 16 residues. CDR1 and CDR2 (germline): SGHTA, FQGTGA. Here the CDR3 DNA reads TGTGCCAGCAGCTTAATGGGACTAGCGGGGGGCAGTGAGCAGTTCTTC. The encoded protein is CASSLMGLAGGSEQFF.

The V and J genes are TRBV5-5 and TRBJ2-6, with D hard to call. The CDR3 contains 17 residues. Germline lookup yields CDR1 SGHKS and CDR2 YYEKEE (reference sequence). V lost 0 bases to trimming and J lost 0 bases, with 10 bases between them. In nucleotides, the CDR3 is TGTGCCAGCAGCTTGGCCAACTTCTTCTCTGGGGCCAACGTCCTGACTTTC. Its translation is CASSLANFFSGANVLTF.

The V call is TRBV6-5, the J call TRBJ2-1; 7 bases fit TRBD1. This CDR3 spans 14 amino acids. The germline V gene encodes CDR1 MNHEY and CDR2 SVGAGI. After removal of 5 bases from V and 10 bases from J, the junction contained 11 bases not matched to a gene. In DNA, the CDR3 is TGTGCCAGCAGTATCGACAGGGCAGCGCGGGAGCAGTTCTTC. Translating it yields CASSIDRAAREQFF.

The chain combines TRBV29-1 with TRBJ1-2, with D hard to call. The CDR3 has 11 amino acids. V lost 5 bases and J 10 bases, leaving 14 bases between the germline ends. The germline V gene has CDR1 SQVTM and CDR2 ANQGSEA. The DNA of the CDR3 is TGCAGCGTTCGAGTGTATGATACCTACACCTTC. This translates into CSVRVYDTYTF.

The table lists this clone with a few counts. This chain joins TRBV29-1 and TRBJ1-1, with D perhaps matching TRBD1 (5 bases). V was clipped by 1 base and J by 3 bases, with 18 bases between them. The CDR3 spans 16 residues. Looked up from germline, CDR1 is SQVTM and CDR2 is ANQGSEA. The CDR3 sequence is CSVEGGTGGGYTEAFF. CDR3 sequence (DNA): TGCAGCGTTGAAGGGGGCACAGGTGGAGGGTACACTGAAGCTTTCTTT.

This CDR3 is CASSDGSTRETQYF. The CDR3 DNA is TGTGCCAGCAGTGATGGGAGCACGCGGGAGACCCAGTACTTC. V and J are TRBV2 and TRBJ2-5, with D possibly being TRBD2 (5 bases). The CDR3 extends over 14 amino acids. Germline V gives CDR1 SNHLY, CDR2 FYNNEI. V was cut by 3 bases and J by 5 bases, with 13 bases left in between.

The chain employs TRBV28 and TRBJ1-5, with D perhaps TRBD1 (6 bases). Germline CDR1 and CDR2: MDHEN and SYDVKM. The V and J ends lost 3 bases and 2 bases respectively, with 11 bases between them. This CDR3 has 15 amino acids. The CDR3 DNA is TGTGCCAGCAGTTTCCCGACAGGCCGCAATCAGCCCCAGCATTTT. Protein sequence: CASSFPTGRNQPQHF.

V and J are TRBV15 and TRBJ2-1, with 16 nucleotides matching TRBD2. The J segment lost 7 bases and the V segment lost 3 bases, leaving 12 bases of the junction unmatched. In germline, CDR1 is LNHNV, CDR2 YYDKDF (reference sequence). This CDR3 has 19 residues. The CDR3 loop is CATSSPSGLAGGPRNEQFF. CDR3 nucleotides: TGTGCCACCAGCAGTCCTTCGGGACTAGCGGGAGGGCCGCGGAATGAGCAGTTCTTC.